This is a list of T cell receptor beta chains from one sample in a study of a mutant IDH1 vaccine in newly diagnosed glioma. TCRdb's copy holds only in-frame clones and misses some; the assay was immunoSEQ multiplex PCR. The sample consists of tens of thousands of clones, 79% of them appearing once. Sample: PBMCs, taken from a glioma patient treated with radiotherapy, temozolomide or both. All receptors come from a man in his fifties with glioma. Each CDR3 is given with its conserved first and last residue. Fields, in order: J gene, V gene, D gene, clone size, CDR3 DNA, CDR3 protein. D genes are given only for firm matches. Clone sizes are given selectively: once, few, many, or a class where the clone is expanded.

>TRBJ1-2|TRBV27|.|.
TGTGCCAGCAGTTTATCGGGACACTCTAGTGGCTACACCTTC
CASSLSGHSSGYTF
>TRBJ2-5|TRBV30|.|.
TGTGCCTGGAGTATCCGGGAGACCCAGTACTTC
CAWSIRETQYF
>TRBJ1-2|TRBV4-2|TRBD1|.
TGTGCCAGCAGCCAAGATCAACAGGGGAGTTATGGCTACACCTTC
CASSQDQQGSYGYTF
>TRBJ2-7|TRBV10-3|.|once
TGTGCCATCAACGAGGGGACAATCTCCTACGAGCAGTACTTC
CAINEGTISYEQYF
>TRBJ2-5|TRBV4-2|TRBD2|.
TGTGCCAGCAGCCAAGAGGTGCGGGGGGGCCAAGAGACCCAGTACTTC
CASSQEVRGGQETQYF
>TRBJ1-1|TRBV6-5|.|.
TGTGCCAGCAGTTATGCTGGCGGAGCTTTCTTT
CASSYAGGAFF
>TRBJ1-2|TRBV6-5|TRBD1|.
TGTGCCAGCAGTTACATAGGCGACAGGGTCTATGGCTACACCTTC
CASSYIGDRVYGYTF
>TRBJ2-3|TRBV20-1|.|.
TGCAGTGTTCCGACGGATACGCAGTATTTT
CSVPTDTQYF
>TRBJ2-3|TRBV18|.|.
TGTGCCAGCTCGGTCGGACAGCACACAGATACGCAGTATTTT
CASSVGQHTDTQYF
>TRBJ2-7|TRBV7-9|.|medium-sized
TGTGCCAGCAGCTTAGCGAGGACGGGCGGCTACGAGCAGTACTTC
CASSLARTGGYEQYF
>TRBJ1-1|TRBV9|TRBD1|few
TGTGCCAGCAGCCCAAGACAGGGGAACACTGAAGCTTTCTTT
CASSPRQGNTEAFF
>TRBJ2-1|TRBV5-6|.|.
TGTGCCAGCAGCTTTCCTAGTGGTGAGCAGTTCTTC
CASSFPSGEQFF
>TRBJ2-7|TRBV18|TRBD1|once
TGTGCCAGCTCATCTCCCGGGACAGGGTCCTACGAGCAGTACTTC
CASSSPGTGSYEQYF
>TRBJ2-2|TRBV4-3|.|.
TGCGCCAGCAGCCAAGATGCAGGGCGTCGCACCGGGGAGCTGTTTTTT
CASSQDAGRRTGELFF
>TRBJ2-6|TRBV27|.|.
TGTGCCAGTAGTTTATCCGGGGCCAACGTCCTGACTTTC
CASSLSGANVLTF
>TRBJ1-2|TRBV9|.|.
TGTGCCAGCAGCTCCTACAGGTTATATGGCTACACCTTC
CASSSYRLYGYTF
>TRBJ1-2|TRBV9|.|.
TGTGCCAGCAATCCAGGAGCTAACTATGGCTACACCTTC
CASNPGANYGYTF
>TRBJ2-6|TRBV27|.|.
TGTGCCAGCAGTTTCCGCCGCATTAGCCCTGGGGCCAACGTCCTGACTTTC
CASSFRRISPGANVLTF
>TRBJ1-1|TRBV29-1|TRBD1|.
TGCAGCGATCTTGGACAGGGCGAAGCTTTCTTT
CSDLGQGEAFF
>TRBJ1-1|TRBV18|.|.
TGTGCCAGCTCGAAGGGGCCCACTGAAGCTTTCTTT
CASSKGPTEAFF
>TRBJ2-2|TRBV5-5|TRBD1|.
TGTGCCAGCAGCTTGGGGACAGGGAAGACCGGGGAGCTGTTTTTT
CASSLGTGKTGELFF
>TRBJ2-5|TRBV7-2|.|.
TGTGCCAGCAGCTTAGTCTTAGGGCAGGCACAAGAGACCCAGTACTTC
CASSLVLGQAQETQYF
>TRBJ1-1|TRBV28|.|many
TGTGCCAGCAAAAAATTCGGGGGCACTGAAGCTTTCTTT
CASKKFGGTEAFF
>TRBJ2-1|TRBV9|.|.
TGTGCCAGCAGCCGAGAATACGAGCAGTTCTTC
CASSREYEQFF
>TRBJ2-5|TRBV29-1|.|.
TGCCATGAGGGCAGGGCCTCCCAAGAGACCCAGTACTTC
CHEGRASQETQYF
>TRBJ2-6|TRBV19|.|.
TGTGCCAGTAGTCCCAGGGGGGGTCTCTCTGGGGCCAACGTCCTGACTTTC
CASSPRGGLSGANVLTF
>TRBJ2-1|TRBV7-2|.|.
TGTGCCAGCAGCCTCGGAGGGATCCACCACAATGAGCAGTTCTTC
CASSLGGIHHNEQFF
>TRBJ1-2|TRBV27|.|.
TGTGCCAGCAGCCATGGGGCAGAGAATGGCTACACCTTC
CASSHGAENGYTF
>TRBJ2-1|TRBV29-1|TRBD2|.
TGCAGCGTTGAAAGGGGTAGCGGGGGAAACAATGAGCAGTTCTTC
CSVERGSGGNNEQFF
>TRBJ1-4|TRBV4-1|.|few
TGCGCCAGCAGCCCAGACACTGGAGGCGAAAAACTGTTTTTT
CASSPDTGGEKLFF
>TRBJ2-3|TRBV2|TRBD1|.
TGTGCCAGCAGTGGACAGGGGGAAGATACGCAGTATTTT
CASSGQGEDTQYF
>TRBJ1-5|TRBV28|TRBD1|.
TGTGCCAGCGTCCGGGACAGGGGGGGATTTAATCAGCCCCAGCATTTT
CASVRDRGGFNQPQHF
>TRBJ1-1|TRBV2|TRBD1|.
TGTGCCAGCAGTCAGGGGTCGAACAGGGGGCTGAGAGCTTTCTTT
CASSQGSNRGLRAFF
>TRBJ2-1|TRBV30|TRBD2|.
TGTGCCTGGAGTGGGACTAGTCACTATGAGCAGTTCTTC
CAWSGTSHYEQFF
>TRBJ2-1|TRBV2|TRBD1|.
TGTGCCAGCAGTGGGGGACAGGGAAAGAATGAGCAGTTCTTC
CASSGGQGKNEQFF
>TRBJ1-1|TRBV19|.|few
TGTGCCAGTAATCCGGACGGCAACACTGAAGCTTTCTTT
CASNPDGNTEAFF
>TRBJ1-1|TRBV18|.|.
TGTGCCAGCTCACCCGGACAGACTGAAGCTTTCTTT
CASSPGQTEAFF
>TRBJ1-5|TRBV30|.|.
TGTGCCTGGAGTGTACCGGACGTCGTCACTCAGCCCCAGCATTTT
CAWSVPDVVTQPQHF
>TRBJ1-5|TRBV5-1|TRBD1|.
TGCGCCAGCAGCCCCGGGACAGGGGACCATAGCAATCAGCCCCAGCATTTT
CASSPGTGDHSNQPQHF
>TRBJ2-1|TRBV6-6|.|.
TGTGCCAGCAGTTACTCGAGTGACGCGAACAATGAGCAGTTCTTC
CASSYSSDANNEQFF
>TRBJ2-7|TRBV7-2|.|once
TGTGCCAGCAGCTTAGGGGGGCCAGGAGGGTACTTC
CASSLGGPGGYF
>TRBJ2-2|TRBV7-8|TRBD2|.
TGTGCCAGCAGCCGGACTAGCAGGAACACCGGGGAGCTGTTTTTT
CASSRTSRNTGELFF
>TRBJ1-3|TRBV6-5|.|.
TGTGCCAGCAGGGCCGGGGGAGGAAACACCATATATTTT
CASRAGGGNTIYF
>TRBJ2-6|TRBV29-1|TRBD1|.
TGCAGCGTCCGGACAGGGTTCCTATCCGGGGCCAACGTCCTGACTTTC
CSVRTGFLSGANVLTF
>TRBJ2-1|TRBV9|.|once
TGTGCCAGCAGCGTAGAGTGGGGGCCCTACAATGAGCAGTTCTTC
CASSVEWGPYNEQFF
>TRBJ2-6|TRBV25-1|TRBD1|.
TGTGCCAGCAGTGAATATGGGACAGGCTCCCTCCGGGCCAACGTCCTGACTTTC
CASSEYGTGSLRANVLTF
>TRBJ1-1|TRBV6-1|TRBD1|.
TGTGCCAGCAGGGGGCCGACCAGGGGGCCCACTGAAGCTTTCTTT
CASRGPTRGPTEAFF
>TRBJ2-1|TRBV11-2|TRBD1|.
TGTGCCAGCCTGGGGGCAGGGGGCCCTTACAATGAGCAGTTCTTC
CASLGAGGPYNEQFF
>TRBJ2-7|TRBV4-2|.|.
TGTGCCAGCAGCCAAGATAAGGGCAGGGGGGGAATGAGCTCCTACGAGCAGTACTTC
CASSQDKGRGGMSSYEQYF
>TRBJ1-1|TRBV4-3|.|.
TGCGCCAGCAGCCAAGGGCAGGCTCCCATCGACACTGAAGCTTTCTTT
CASSQGQAPIDTEAFF
>TRBJ2-5|TRBV2|TRBD2|.
TGTGCCAGCAGTGGAGGCGCGGGGGGGCTGGAGACCCAGTACTTC
CASSGGAGGLETQYF
>TRBJ1-1|TRBV5-1|.|.
TGCGCCAGCAGTTTGGGGACAAATGAAGCTTTCTTT
CASSLGTNEAFF
>TRBJ1-2|TRBV13|TRBD1|.
TGTGCCAGCACCCTTCACCGGGACAGGGGGTTTGAAGGCTACACCTTC
CASTLHRDRGFEGYTF
>TRBJ2-2|TRBV19|.|.
TGTGCCAGTAGTATAGATGAGGCAGGCAGACGCAACACCGGGGAGCTGTTTTTT
CASSIDEAGRRNTGELFF
>TRBJ2-7|TRBV11-3|.|.
TGTGCCAGCAGTTTCGATGGGGGCTACGAGCAGTACTTC
CASSFDGGYEQYF
>TRBJ2-2|TRBV27|.|.
TGTGCCAGCAACGGTGGTAGCGGTTTCGCGAACACCGGGGAGCTGTTTTTT
CASNGGSGFANTGELFF
>TRBJ2-3|TRBV5-4|.|.
TGTGCCAGCAGCAATCAACAGGGTAGGGGCACAGATACGCAGTATTTT
CASSNQQGRGTDTQYF